This T cell receptor (beta chain) was captured by sequencing in a study of blood T cell repertoires in COVID-19. About the research overall: Sites in the United States, Italy and Spain provided acute and convalescent COVID-19 samples. Sources were T cells, B-cell-depleted T cells, or PBMCs; the material itself was cDNA or gDNA.

Method: immunoSEQ multiplex PCR; TCRdb's copy keeps in-frame clones and lacks some. Of roughly 300,000 clones detected, approximately 89% appear once; the ten largest clones hold about 7.8%. V was pared by 1 base and J by 8 bases, with 7 bases between. This CDR3 is 12 amino acids long. Per germline, CDR1 LGHDT and CDR2 YNNKEL (reference sequence). The sequence was collected from a woman between 45 and 60 years old who had recovered from COVID-19. Sequencing was done on a sample of peripheral blood. V is TRBV3-1 (or the pseudogene TRBV3-2) and J is TRBJ2-3, with no clear D. In DNA, the CDR3 is TGTGCCAGCAGCCAAGGGTTCGGTACGCAGTATTTT. Protein product: CASSQGFGTQYF.